The source of this T cell receptor (beta chain) is a study of OX40 agonist ivuxolimab in advanced cancers. Overall study results and limits: What antigens the expanded peripheral T cells recognized was never established.

Trimming at V came to 3 bases and at J to 3 bases, leaving 6 bases not matched to a gene. Per germline, CDR1 SEHNR and CDR2 FQNEAQ (reference sequence). This CDR3 region has 17 residues. Generated by immunoSEQ multiplex PCR, the TCRdb table keeps only in-frame clones and is missing some. The data contain around 39,000 clones, 80% to 85% of them seen just once; the ten biggest clones take up approximately 22%. A word on this clone: Its antigen is unknown.

The source of this sequence is an adult with an advanced solid tumor such as melanoma, head and neck, liver or kidney cancer. V and J are TRBV7-9 and TRBJ2-2; 11 nucleotides line up with TRBD1. The sequences come from CD4+ or CD8+ T cells sorted from blood, collected in a trial of the OX40 agonist ivuxolimab. DNA of the CDR3: TGTGCCAGCAGCTTCGGGACAGGGGGTGAGGACACCGGGGAGCTGTTTTTT. Translating it yields CASSFGTGGEDTGELFF. The full variable domain, rest sourced from reference TRBV7-9 and TRBJ2-2, is DTGVSQNPRHKITKRGQNVTFRCDPISEHNRLYWYRQTLGQGPEFLTYFQNEAQLEKSRLLSDRFSAERPKGSFSTLEIQRTEQGDSAMYLCASSFGTGGEDTGELFFGEGSRLTVL.